Below are 4 T cell receptor beta chains sequenced from a single sample in a study of T-cell memory formation after mild COVID-19. TCRdb re-derived calls from the 5' RACE reads in MiXCR, one entry per CDR3 protein. The table shows approximately 400,000 distinct CDR3 sequences, with more than 20% occurring only once. Sequenced material: PBMCs or a T cell subset sorted from them (not recorded which). The source of these receptors is an adult woman who had mild COVID-19 (a few samples of this study predate the infection). Cell type and time point are not known.

The chain recombines TRBV6-5 with TRBJ1-1; D not resolved. V was cut by 5 bases and J by 5 bases, with 18 bases left in between. The germline gives CDR1 MNHEY, CDR2 SVGAGI. The CDR3 sequence is 15 residues long. CDR3 coding DNA: TGTGCCAGCAGTACCCGGGAAAAGGGTCGAACTGAAGCTTTCTTT. Protein: CASSTREKGRTEAFF.

The chain recombines TRBV18 with TRBJ2-1; D is undetermined. The V end lost 3 bases, the J end lost 5 bases, and 14 bases lay between the germline ends. Germline V CDR1 and CDR2: KGHSH, LQKENI. The CDR3 runs 15 residues. In DNA form, the CDR3 reads TGTGCCAGCTCACCTTCGAGACTTCTACACAATGAGCAGTTCTTC. Translating gives CASSPSRLLHNEQFF.

There are a few counts of this clonotype. The J gene is TRBJ1-2, the V gene TRBV4-1; D remains unclear. This CDR3 is 14 amino acids long. The V gene lost 1 base and the J gene lost 6 bases, with 12 bases spanning the gap. CDR1 MGHRA and CDR2 YSYEKL come from the germline V gene. The CDR3 here is CASSQGIAGDGYTF. The DNA of the CDR3 is TGCGCCAGCAGCCAAGGGATCGCCGGCGATGGCTACACCTTC.

V is TRBV5-1 and J is TRBJ1-1; D may be TRBD1 (5 bases). Germline CDR1 reads SGHRS; CDR2 reads YFSETQ. The ends were cut back, 0 bases at V and 5 bases at J, with 8 bases in the middle. The CDR3 is made up of 13 amino acids. In DNA, the CDR3 is TGCGCCAGCAGCTTGGATTCAGGGACTGAAGCTTTCTTT. Encoded protein: CASSLDSGTEAFF.